This TCR beta chain came from a study of T cell clones after liver transplantation. Study-wide context: Immunosuppression withdrawal was tried within 2 years after liver transplantation in this trial. TCRbeta sequencing after a pre-transplant mixed lymphocyte reaction identified graft-donor-reactive clones, later tracked in post-transplant blood. HCV positivity affected three of eight recipients; the rest lacked autoimmune or viral indications.

The V end was cut by 3 bases, the J end by 8 bases, with 11 bases between. The germline gives CDR1 KGHSH, CDR2 LQKENI. The CDR3 is 13 amino acids. This table comes from immunoSEQ multiplex PCR, and its TCRdb copy is limited to in-frame clones, with some not included. The table includes around 13,000 clones, less than 85% detected once. The chain uses TRBV18 and TRBJ2-1; D may be TRBD1 (5 bases). The sequence was obtained from a human patient who received a liver transplant. The graft donor may be the source of some T cells. Specimen: CD8+ T cells from blood, collected at the 22-month timepoint. In nucleotides, the CDR3 is TGTGCCAGCTCACCGTCGGTGGGGCATGAGCAGTTCTTC. Its translation is CASSPSVGHEQFF.